Each of the 7 T cell receptor beta chains below was sequenced from the same sample in a study of T cell repertoires in cytomegalovirus infection (dated by TCRdb to the late 2010s). Explained via the paper, the treatment or condition label denotes: in vitro stimulation with specific CMV peptide epitopes to enrich CMV-specific T cells. TCRdb names Illumina HiSeq 1500 as the instrument used. In TCRdb, the public reads were trimmed at Q25 with fastp and aligned with MiXCR, with productive beta chains retained. Every distinct CDR3 protein forms one entry, paired with its most common genes and DNA. Here the sample has roughly 180,000 distinct CDR3 sequences; 20% to 25% occur a single time. The ten most abundant clones make up roughly 25% of the sample. These TCRs' antigens remain unknown. The source was CD8+ T cells from cultured PBMCs, collected from culture after CMV antigen stimulation. These receptor sequences come from a human donor in good health (CMV status not recorded). Some clones in this sample may be carry-over from other donors' samples.

This chain links TRBV12-3 or TRBV12-4 with TRBJ2-7; unclear D gene. This CDR3 has 13 residues. Between the trimmed V and J ends, which lost 1 base and 2 bases, there was a span of 6 bases. The CDR3 DNA reads TGTGCCAGCAGTTTAGGGGGTCCCTACGAGCAGTACTTC. Translation gives CASSLGGPYEQYF.

V and J are TRBV7-2 and TRBJ2-2; 7 bases match TRBD2. V lost 5 bases, J lost 6 bases, and 3 bases stayed unmatched. This CDR3 has 13 amino acids. Per germline, CDR1 SGHTA and CDR2 FQGNSA. CDR3 sequence: CASSPAGAGELFF. The CDR3 DNA reads as TGTGCCAGCAGCCCTGCGGGGGCCGGGGAGCTGTTTTTT. The full variable domain, in which reference TRBV7-2 and TRBJ2-2 provide the parts outside the CDR3, is GAGVSQSPSNKVTEKGKDVELRCDPISGHTALYWYRQSLGQGLEFLIYFQGNSAPDKSGLPSDRFSAERTGGSVSTLTIQRTQQEDSAVYLCASSPAGAGELFFGEGSRLTVL.

The chain joins TRBV27 to TRBJ1-1; 8 positions agree with TRBD1. Germline-derived CDR1 and CDR2 are MNHEY and SMNVEV (reference sequence). With 2 bases clipped from V and 11 bases from J, the junction kept 4 bases outside the gene matches. The CDR3 consists of 12 residues. The CDR3 coding sequence is TGTGCCAGCAGTTTAGCCAGGGGGCAGGCTTTCTTT. Amino acid sequence: CASSLARGQAFF.

The chain is built from TRBV5-1 and TRBJ2-5, with 11 bases lining up with TRBD1. Trimming removed 4 bases from V and 4 bases from J; junction bases left unmatched: 6. The CDR3 is 15 amino acids. Looked up from germline, CDR1 is SGHRS and CDR2 is YFSETQ. The CDR3 spells CASSPGTGGIETQYF. The CDR3 DNA is TGCGCCAGCAGCCCCGGGACAGGGGGAATAGAGACCCAGTACTTC. Together with reference TRBV5-1 and TRBJ2-5, the CDR3 gives the full variable domain: KAGVTQTPRYLIKTRGQQVTLSCSPISGHRSVSWYQQTPGQGLQFLFEYFSETQRNKGNFPGRFSGRQFSNSRSEMNVSTLELGDSALYLCASSPGTGGIETQYFGPGTRLLVL.

The rearrangement links TRBV5-6 to TRBJ1-6, with no clear D. The V gene's germline CDR1 is SGHDT and CDR2 YYEEEE. Trimming took 0 bases from V and 10 from J, leaving 14 bases between them. This CDR3 region has 15 residues. In nucleotides, the CDR3 is TGTGCCAGCAGCTTGGGTCGCAGCTTCGACTCACCCCTCCACTTT. Translating gives CASSLGRSFDSPLHF.

The chain joins TRBV19 to TRBJ1-5; possibly TRBD1 for D (6 bases). The V gene's germline CDR1 is LNHDA and CDR2 SQIVND (reference sequence). Trimming removed 7 bases from V and 0 bases from J, with 13 bases in between. CDR3 length: 15 residues. This chain's CDR3 is CASTPTGISNQPQHF. The CDR3 nucleotides read TGTGCCAGTACCCCCACAGGGATTAGCAATCAGCCCCAGCATTTT.

The chain is built from TRBV6-6 and TRBJ2-2; no clear D gene. Germline V gene data show CDR1 as MNHNY and CDR2 as SVGAGI (reference sequence). Trimming removed 0 bases from V and 2 bases from J, with 16 bases in between. This CDR3 has 18 amino acids. The CDR3 is CASSYSAGDRFNTGELFF. The CDR3 coding sequence is TGTGCCAGCAGTTACTCGGCAGGAGATCGATTCAACACCGGGGAGCTGTTTTTT.